The 6 T cell receptor beta chains reported below all come from one sample, sequenced in a study of CD8 T cells in ankylosing spondylitis (dated by TCRdb to 2015 to 2018). Receptor libraries were prepared by 5' RACE. Sequencer: Illumina HiSeq 2500. Through fastp at Q25 and MiXCR, TCRdb rebuilt clones from the public reads, retaining in-frame beta chains. Each CDR3 protein appears once, grouped with its most common genes and DNA. Present in this sample are about 250,000 distinct CDR3 sequences, over 15% of which were seen just once. Around 30% of the sample is in the top ten clones. The sequenced sample consisted of blood, either unsorted or a sorted T cell fraction (not recorded which). These receptors all come from a male donor with ankylosing spondylitis or in good health (not recorded which).

This clonotype was counted only a few times. This chain joins TRBV6-2 or TRBV6-3 and TRBJ1-4, with unresolved D. The V gene's germline CDR1 is MNHEY and CDR2 SVGEGT. Trimming took 0 bases from V and 0 from J, leaving 17 bases between them. The CDR3 has 19 amino acids. The CDR3 region is CASSYSSRDTPATNEKLFF. The CDR3 nucleotides read TGTGCCAGCAGTTACTCGAGCCGAGACACCCCTGCAACTAATGAAAAACTGTTTTTT.

This clonotype was observed a handful of times. The rearrangement joins TRBV20-1 to TRBJ2-6, with D hard to call. The CDR3 loop spans 15 amino acids. The germline gives CDR1 DFQATT, CDR2 SNEGSKA (reference sequence). V was shortened by 4 bases and J by 0 bases, with 10 bases between the two germline ends. DNA for the CDR3: TGCAGTGCTATTGAGGCAACCTCTGGGGCCAACGTCCTGACTTTC. Residues: CSAIEATSGANVLTF.

Written as DNA, the CDR3 is TGTGCCAGCAGCCCGAAGGAGCGGTCCAGCACAGATACGCAGTATTTT. Translation gives CASSPKERSSTDTQYF. V usage is TRBV5-5 and J usage is TRBJ2-3, with a weak D call TRBD2 (5 bases). The V end was cut by 4 bases, the J end by 0 bases, with 15 bases between. The V gene's germline CDR1 is SGHKS and CDR2 YYEKEE (reference sequence). This CDR3 spans 16 amino acids.

V is TRBV2 and J is TRBJ2-7; the match to TRBD2 covers 9 bases. Germline lookup yields CDR1 SNHLY and CDR2 FYNNEI. The CDR3 length is 16 residues. The V gene end was trimmed by 2 bases and the J gene end by 1 base; junction bases not matched to a gene: 6. The CDR3 loop reads CASSELASGMSYEQYF. CDR3 nucleotide sequence: TGTGCCAGCAGTGAATTGGCTAGCGGGATGTCCTACGAGCAGTACTTC.

This chain joins TRBV7-9 and TRBJ1-1; no reliable D call. This CDR3 has 12 residues. The germline CDR1 and CDR2 sequences are SEHNR and FQNEAQ (reference sequence). V gave up 3 bases and J gave up 8 bases, with 10 bases separating them. The CDR3 loop reads CASSFSRLEAFF. CDR3 sequence (DNA): TGTGCCAGCAGCTTTTCTAGGCTAGAAGCTTTCTTT.

This chain links TRBV12-5 with TRBJ2-7, with 11 bases aligning to TRBD2. Trimming removed 1 base from V and 6 bases from J; junction bases left unmatched: 11. Germline CDR1 LGHNT, CDR2 FRNRAP. The CDR3 length is 17 residues. The CDR3 coding sequence is TGTGCTAGTGGTTTGGAAGTGCTAGCGGGAGGCCTAGGCGAGCAGTACTTC. It codes for CASGLEVLAGGLGEQYF. Variable domain in full (rest from reference TRBV12-5 and TRBJ2-7): DARVTQTPRHKVTEMGQEVTMRCQPILGHNTVFWYRQTMMQGLELLAYFRNRAPLDDSGMPKDRFSAEMPDATLATLKIQPSEPRDSAVYFCASGLEVLAGGLGEQYFGPGTRLTVT.